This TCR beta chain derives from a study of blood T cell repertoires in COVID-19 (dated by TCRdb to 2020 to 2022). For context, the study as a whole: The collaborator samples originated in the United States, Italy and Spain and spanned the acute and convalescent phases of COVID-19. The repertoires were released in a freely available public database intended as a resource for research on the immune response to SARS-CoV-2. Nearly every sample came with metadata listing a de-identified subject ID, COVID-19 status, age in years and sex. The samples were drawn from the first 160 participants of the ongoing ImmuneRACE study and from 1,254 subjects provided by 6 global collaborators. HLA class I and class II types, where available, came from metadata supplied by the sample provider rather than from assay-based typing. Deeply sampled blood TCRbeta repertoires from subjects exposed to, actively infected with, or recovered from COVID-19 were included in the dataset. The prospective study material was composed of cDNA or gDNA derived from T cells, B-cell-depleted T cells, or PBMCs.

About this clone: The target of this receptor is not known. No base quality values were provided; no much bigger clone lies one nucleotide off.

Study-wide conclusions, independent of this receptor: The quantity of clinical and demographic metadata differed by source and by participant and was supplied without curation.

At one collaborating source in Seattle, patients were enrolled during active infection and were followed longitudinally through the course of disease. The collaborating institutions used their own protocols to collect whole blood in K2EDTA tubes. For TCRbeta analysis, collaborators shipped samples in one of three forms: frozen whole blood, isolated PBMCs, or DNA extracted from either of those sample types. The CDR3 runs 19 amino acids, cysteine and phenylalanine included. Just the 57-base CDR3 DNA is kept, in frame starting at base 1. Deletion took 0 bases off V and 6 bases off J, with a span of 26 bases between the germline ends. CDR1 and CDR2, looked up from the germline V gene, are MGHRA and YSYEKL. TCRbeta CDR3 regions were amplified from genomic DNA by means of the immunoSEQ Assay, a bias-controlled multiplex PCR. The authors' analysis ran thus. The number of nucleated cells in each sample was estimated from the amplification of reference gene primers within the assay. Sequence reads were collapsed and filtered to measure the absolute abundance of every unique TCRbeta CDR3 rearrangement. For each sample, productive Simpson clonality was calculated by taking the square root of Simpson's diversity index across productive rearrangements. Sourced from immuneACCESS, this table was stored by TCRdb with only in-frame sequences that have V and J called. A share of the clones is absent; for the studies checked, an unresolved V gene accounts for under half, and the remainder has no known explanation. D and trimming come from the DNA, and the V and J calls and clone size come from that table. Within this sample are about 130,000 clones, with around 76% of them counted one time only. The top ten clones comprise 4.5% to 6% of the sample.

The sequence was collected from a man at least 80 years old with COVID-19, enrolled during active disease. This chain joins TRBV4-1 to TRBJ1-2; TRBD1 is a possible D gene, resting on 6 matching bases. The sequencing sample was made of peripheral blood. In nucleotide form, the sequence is TGCGCCAGCAGCCAAGACCGCGTAGACAGGTCCGGGGAACTCAATGGCTACACCTTC. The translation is CASSQDRVDRSGELNGYTF.